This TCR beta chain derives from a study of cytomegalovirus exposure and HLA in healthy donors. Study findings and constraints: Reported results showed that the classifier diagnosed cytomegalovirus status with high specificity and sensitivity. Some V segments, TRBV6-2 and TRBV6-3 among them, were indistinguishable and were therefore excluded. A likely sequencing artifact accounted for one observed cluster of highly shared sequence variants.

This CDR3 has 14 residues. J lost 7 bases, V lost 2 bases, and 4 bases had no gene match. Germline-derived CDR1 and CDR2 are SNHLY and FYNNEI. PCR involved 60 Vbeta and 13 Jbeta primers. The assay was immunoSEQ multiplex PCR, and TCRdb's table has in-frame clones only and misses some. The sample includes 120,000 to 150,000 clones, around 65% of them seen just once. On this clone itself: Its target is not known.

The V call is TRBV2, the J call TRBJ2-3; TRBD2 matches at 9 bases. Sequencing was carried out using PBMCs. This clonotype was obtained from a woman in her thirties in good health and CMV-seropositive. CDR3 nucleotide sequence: TGTGCCAGCAGTGAATCCCTAGCGGGGAATACGCAGTATTTT. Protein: CASSESLAGNTQYF.